These 9 T cell receptor beta chains share one sample of origin, sequenced in a study of PD-1 blockade in mismatch repair-deficient tumors. TCRdb's table, derived via immunoSEQ multiplex PCR, lists solely in-frame clones and lacks some. Altogether 120,000 or so clones are present, roughly 86% being singletons, with the ten largest covering 10% to 15%. The sample consisted of peripheral blood, taken about 17 months after starting pembrolizumab. The origin of the receptors is an adult with mismatch repair-deficient cancer.

The chain links TRBV9 to TRBJ2-1; 10 bases agree with TRBD2. Unmatched junction bases numbered 2, after V lost 0 bases and J lost 2 bases. The CDR3 runs to 16 residues. CDR1 SGDLS and CDR2 YYNGEE come from the germline V gene. In DNA, the CDR3 is TGTGCCAGCAGCGTAGTTAGCGGGAGGACCTACAATGAGCAGTTCTTC. This translates into CASSVVSGRTYNEQFF.

The V and J genes are TRBV19 and TRBJ2-7, with 8 bases lining up with TRBD2. Trimming took 5 bases from V and 3 from J; bases not matched to a gene: 9. CDR3 length equals 15 residues. Germline V gene data show CDR1 as LNHDA and CDR2 as SQIVND (reference sequence). CDR3 sequence: CASSETSGGRYEQYF. Written as DNA, the CDR3 is TGTGCCAGTAGTGAAACTAGCGGAGGACGCTACGAGCAGTACTTC.

The rearrangement uses TRBV28 and TRBJ2-5, with D possibly matching TRBD2 (5 bases). Germline CDR1 is MDHEN and CDR2 is SYDVKM. The CDR3 covers 14 residues. Trimming stripped 5 bases from V and 5 bases from J, with 15 bases between. The CDR3 is CASSQLGSGETQYF. For the CDR3, the DNA is TGTGCCAGCAGTCAACTAGGCTCCGGTGAGACCCAGTACTTC.

This clone was observed once. The CDR3 nucleotides are TGTGCCAGCAGTGGGGACACTCAAGAGACCCAGTACTTC. Its translation: CASSGDTQETQYF. J is TRBJ2-5 and V is TRBV6-5; weak D call: TRBD1 (6 bases). Germline V lookup: CDR1 MNHEY, CDR2 SVGAGI. This CDR3 spans 13 amino acids. Trimming pared 5 bases from V and 2 bases from J, leaving 9 bases between.

The V call is TRBV7-2, the J call TRBJ2-3; 8 bases line up with TRBD2. J lost 7 bases, V lost 5 bases, and 5 bases had no gene match. Germline V gives CDR1 SGHTA, CDR2 FQGNSA. The CDR3 has 13 residues. The CDR3 DNA reads TGTGCCAGCAGCCAGGGACTAGAGAATACGCAGTATTTT. It yields the protein CASSQGLENTQYF.

The DNA of the CDR3 is TGTGCCAGCAGCTCGGGACAGGGAGAAGGCTACACCTTC. Amino acid sequence: CASSSGQGEGYTF. The chain joins TRBV7-6 to TRBJ1-2, with 9 bases lining up with TRBD1. This CDR3 is 13 amino acids long. The V and J ends lost 4 bases and 8 bases, in that order; junction bases with no gene match: 5. Germline V lookup: CDR1 SGHVS, CDR2 FNYEAQ.

This chain connects TRBV4-2 to TRBJ2-1; a possible D gene is TRBD2 (5 bases). The CDR3 has 14 residues. Trimming shortened V by 1 base and J by 5 bases, and 9 bases separated the two germline ends. Germline V gene data show CDR1 as LGHNA and CDR2 as YNFKEQ. The CDR3 here is CASSQVLLDNEQFF. The CDR3 DNA sequence: TGTGCCAGCAGCCAAGTCCTACTAGACAATGAGCAGTTCTTC.

This chain joins TRBV19 and TRBJ1-5; 8 bases agree with TRBD1. V trimming: 2 bases; J trimming: 5 bases; junction bases outside the gene matches: 2. The CDR3 extends over 14 amino acids. Per germline, CDR1 LNHDA and CDR2 SQIVND (reference sequence). In DNA form, the CDR3 reads TGTGCCAGTAGTATAAAGACAGGGGATCAGCCCCAGCATTTT. Its protein product is CASSIKTGDQPQHF.

This clone was observed a handful of times. The chain recombines TRBV7-3 with TRBJ2-3; possibly TRBD2 for D (6 bases). Germline CDR1 reads SGHTA; CDR2 reads FQGTGA. The CDR3 spans 14 residues. Trimming stripped 5 bases from V and 2 bases from J, with 11 bases between. The CDR3 spells CASSLGLNTDTQYF. The CDR3 nucleotides read TGTGCCAGCAGCCTGGGACTGAACACAGATACGCAGTATTTT. Variable domain in full (rest from reference TRBV7-3 and TRBJ2-3): GAGVSQTPSNKVTEKGKYVELRCDPISGHTALYWYRQSLGQGPEFLIYFQGTGAADDSGLPNDRFFAVRPEGSVSTLKIQRTERGDSAVYLCASSLGLNTDTQYFGPGTRLTVL.